The entry below gives a single T cell receptor beta chain sequence along with its context. No antigen is known for it. Base qualities are not recorded, but no much larger clone differs from it by a single base. Explained via the paper, the time point label denotes: about 28 days (+/-7) after the second vaccine dose. AZD1222 recipients with second doses at about 4 weeks or about 12 weeks were pooled, because spike-specific TCR depth and breadth did not differ between schedules. Vaccinee samples were obtained from the UK trials COV001 and COV002, which included a single-blind randomized controlled phase 2/3 trial of AZD1222 (ChAdOx1 nCoV-19) in healthy adults. For TCRbeta chain sequencing, PBMC samples were collected from trial participants at day 0 and at day 28 after the second dose. This record comes from a study of T cell responses to AZD1222 COVID-19 vaccine (dated by TCRdb to about 2021). As for the study more broadly: TCR sequencing was performed for about 250 trial participants, of whom around 200 were given two doses of AZD1222 and around 25 were given two doses of MenACWY control vaccine. Enrollment into the trials was organized by age into subgroups of 18-55, 56-69 and 70-plus years, and those subgroups contained roughly 140, 27 and 60 TCR-sequenced participants, respectively.

Its CDR3 holds 15 amino acids, cysteine through phenylalanine. This entry keeps only the CDR3 DNA: 45 bases, framed from base 1. Based on the germline V gene, the CDR1 and CDR2 sequences are SGHDT and YYEEEE. V is shortened by 0 bases, J by 0 bases, and the region joining them spans 7 bases. Results the study describes overall, beyond this receptor: Conclusions about previously exposed vaccinees are limited, since just five to seven AZD1222 recipients were seropositive for SARS-CoV-2 at baseline. Because no day 14 peak-response samples were available, repertoires were characterized only after the peak T cell response. The 56-69-year group was small, and its depth increase did not reach significance, likely because of low power. Epitopes outside the regions mutated in the B.1.351 and B.1.1.7 variants were reportedly recognized by nearly half of the unique spike-specific TCRs. CD4 TCRs associated with the vaccine covered the entire spike protein, and the dominant responses were in regions 160-218 and 743-854. Participants were mostly white British and included more females than males, and it was suggested by the authors that clonal diversity may have been underestimated. After two AZD1222 doses, spike-specific TCR breadth and depth were significantly higher than at day 0 and than in MenACWY recipients.

The CDR3 regions of human TCRbeta chains were analyzed by immunosequencing. From the authors' description of their analysis: TCRs in the repertoires were matched against a reference library of SARS-CoV-2-specific TCRs that had been generated with the MIRA antigen-specificity platform. Breadth was defined as the fraction of unique TCRs that were SARS-CoV-2-associated, and depth was defined as the fraction of total T cells that were SARS-CoV-2-associated. Each spike-specific TCR was assigned to its reactive spike region and to a CD4 or CD8 class using the MIRA data. Log10-transformed breadth and depth values were compared by one-way ANOVA with Sidak's multiple comparisons tests. The immuneACCESS repertoire file appears here via TCRdb, limited to in-frame rearrangements. These files lack a portion of the clones; in checked studies, under half of the deficit traces to unresolved V genes, and the cause of the others is not known. Clone size and V and J calls were adopted from that table, with D and trimming inferred from the DNA. The sample data list about 94,000 clones, and 85% of these were observed just once. The ten largest clones add up to 4.5% of the sample.

This TCR came from an adult who received the AZD1222 COVID-19 vaccine. Here the sequenced sample was peripheral blood, taken 28 days after the second AZD1222 dose. Recombination linked TRBV5-6 to TRBJ2-1; TRBD2 is a possible D gene, resting on 5 matching bases. The DNA is as follows: TGTGCCAGCAGCTTGGAGCGGCTCTCCTACAATGAGCAGTTCTTC. This yields the protein CASSLERLSYNEQFF. The CDR3 plus the reference TRBV5-6 and TRBJ2-1 genes for the other parts give the full variable domain: DAGVTQSPTHLIKTRGQQVTLRCSPKSGHDTVSWYQQALGQGPQFIFQYYEEEERQRGNFPDRFSGHQFPNYSSELNVNALLLGDSALYLCASSLERLSYNEQFFGPGTRLTVL.